The 6 T cell receptor beta chains in this list originate from one sample, sequenced in a study of cytomegalovirus exposure and HLA in healthy donors. PCR was performed using 60 Vbeta and 13 Jbeta primers. Assay used: immunoSEQ multiplex PCR; TCRdb lists only in-frame clones, some missing. Of 95,000 to 150,000 clones in the sample, 75% to 80% were seen once. Material: PBMCs. The source of these receptors is a woman aged 25-40 years in good health and CMV-seropositive.

This sequence joins TRBV9 and TRBJ2-1; 10 bases line up with TRBD2. J lost 10 bases, V lost 0 bases, and 4 bases had no gene match. This CDR3 contains 14 residues. CDR1 is SGDLS, CDR2 YYNGEE, per germline. The CDR3 region is CASSVDPTSGEQFF. The CDR3 DNA reads TGTGCCAGCAGCGTAGATCCGACTAGCGGGGAGCAGTTCTTC. Supplemented by reference TRBV9 and TRBJ2-1, the full variable domain reads DSGVTQTPKHLITATGQRVTLRCSPRSGDLSVYWYQQSLDQGLQFLIQYYNGEERAKGNILERFSAQQFPDLHSELNLSSLELGDSALYFCASSVDPTSGEQFFGPGTRLTVL.

A word on this clone: Other DNA sequences of this sample code for an identical CDR3. The rearrangement uses TRBV9 and TRBJ2-7; 10 nucleotides line up with TRBD1. CDR3 length: 15 amino acids. CDR1 SGDLS and CDR2 YYNGEE come from the germline V gene. J gave up 5 bases and V 4 bases, and 9 bases lay outside the gene matches. The CDR3 protein is CASSSRQGASNEQYF. The CDR3, as DNA: TGTGCCAGCAGCTCGCGACAGGGGGCCAGCAACGAGCAGTACTTC.

The CDR3 loop reads CASSPDGTYNEQFF. CDR3 nucleotide sequence: TGCGCCAGCAGCCCGGACGGGACCTACAATGAGCAGTTCTTC. The J gene is TRBJ2-1, the V gene TRBV5-1, with D tentatively TRBD2 (5 bases). Germline V gene data show CDR1 as SGHRS and CDR2 as YFSETQ. The V and J ends lost 4 bases and 2 bases respectively, with 10 bases between them. This CDR3 comprises 14 residues.

This chain connects TRBV30 to TRBJ2-5; weak D call: TRBD2 (6 bases). CDR3 length: 15 amino acids. Trimming shortened V by 2 bases and J by 4 bases, and 17 bases separated the two germline ends. Germline V gene data show CDR1 as GTSNPN and CDR2 as SVGIG (reference sequence). The CDR3 DNA sequence: TGTGCCTGGAGTACTAGGGACTGGCTAAGAGAGACCCAGTACTTC. Translated, it gives CAWSTRDWLRETQYF.

The V and J genes are TRBV6-1 and TRBJ2-1; 8 bases fit TRBD2. CDR3 length: 15 residues. V shed 8 bases, J shed 4 bases, and the junction held 10 bases outside the gene matches. The germline gives CDR1 MNHNS, CDR2 SASEGT. For the CDR3, the DNA is TGTGCCAGCGTCGAGCAGCGGGGGAAATACAATGAGCAGTTCTTC. It codes for CASVEQRGKYNEQFF.

This sequence joins TRBV4-3 and TRBJ2-7, with 11 bases identical to TRBD2. The V gene's germline CDR1 is LGHNA and CDR2 YSLEER. The CDR3 runs to 18 residues. V gave up 0 bases and J gave up 4 bases; unmatched junction bases: 11. CDR3 region: CASSQDPTSGLAEYEQYF. In nucleotides, the CDR3 is TGCGCCAGCAGCCAAGATCCCACCTCGGGACTAGCGGAATACGAGCAGTACTTC.